This T cell receptor (beta chain) was profiled in a study of early T cells in non-severe SARS-CoV-2 infection. Study as a whole: The sequenced material was bulk RNA from unsorted whole blood, and its chains were unpaired. Whole-study results and caveats: In VDJdb matching, anti-spike CD8 responses were favored while private and CD4 specificities went missing.

Trimming cost V 4 bases and J 9 bases, with 10 bases left between them. The CDR3 has 12 amino acids. Germline V gene sequence: CDR1 SGHNT, CDR2 YENEEA. MiXCR, run by TCRdb on the 5' RACE reads, gives a single entry per CDR3 protein. The sample consists of about 44,000 distinct CDR3 sequences, 20% to 25% of them appearing once. This clonotype was observed a handful of times. Its specificity is unknown. The receptor was isolated from an adult who was a healthcare worker with PCR-confirmed SARS-CoV-2 infection or an uninfected control (not recorded which). The genes are TRBV11-3 and TRBJ2-1; D gene unclear. This sample comprised whole blood, obtained at baseline. This CDR3 reads CASSSRESEQFF. DNA for the CDR3: TGTGCCAGCAGCTCTAGGGAATCTGAGCAGTTCTTC.